The clone carrying this T cell receptor beta chain appeared a single time. The source of the sample is a study of blood T cell repertoires in COVID-19. Overall study: Samples of COVID-19 (acute and convalescent) were obtained from the United States, Italy and Spain. Sample material is recorded as cDNA or gDNA derived from T cells, B-cell-depleted T cells, or PBMCs.

TCRdb's table, derived via immunoSEQ multiplex PCR, lists solely in-frame clones and lacks some. The repertoire holds around 160,000 clones, with 75% to 90% as singletons. In germline, CDR1 is GTSNPN, CDR2 SVGIG (reference sequence). The CDR3 contains 10 residues. V lost 6 bases to trimming and J lost 6 bases; unmatched junction nucleotides: 1. The rearrangement uses TRBV30 and TRBJ1-2, with 7 nucleotides matching TRBD1. The sample consisted of peripheral blood. The source is a man older than 75 with acute or convalescent COVID-19. The CDR3 region is CACGQDGYTF. The CDR3 bases are TGTGCCTGCGGACAGGATGGCTACACCTTC.